The 8 T cell receptor beta chains reported below all come from one sample, sequenced in a study of post-analysis software for immune sequencing data. Study results and caveats: Controls showed lower frequencies than patients for five TRBV segments, and TRBV5-6, TRBV5-1 and TRBV20-1 were among these.

TCR beta libraries were prepared from cDNA with unique molecular identifiers. A single record per CDR3 protein comes from TCRdb applying MiXCR to the PCR reads. This sample has about 200,000 distinct CDR3 sequences; around 30% occur once, and the top ten carry more than 3%. Antigens of these TCRs are unknown. What was sequenced was blood. These receptors were collected from a girl aged 2-17 years with multiple sclerosis.

This chain joins TRBV5-1 and TRBJ2-7, with 7 positions matching TRBD2. After removal of 3 bases from V and 4 bases from J, the junction contained 4 bases not matched to a gene. The CDR3 totals 13 residues. Per germline, CDR1 SGHRS and CDR2 YFSETQ. The CDR3 DNA sequence: TGCGCCAGCAGCTCGGTAGCGGGTTACGAGCAGTACTTC. Translating it yields CASSSVAGYEQYF.

This clonotype was found a few times. Being one base from a much bigger clone, this may be a read error. CDR3 in DNA: TGCAGCGTTGGGGTTGCGGGGAAAGAGACCCAGTACTTC. Translated: CSVGVAGKETQYF. The chain links TRBV29-1 to TRBJ2-5; tentatively, D is TRBD2 (6 bases). The ends were cut back, 4 bases at V and 3 bases at J, with 12 bases in the middle. CDR1 is SQVTM, CDR2 ANQGSEA, per germline. This CDR3 is 13 amino acids long.

This clonotype was seen at least ten times. This CDR3 is CASSPTGLYSEQYF. For the CDR3, the DNA is TGTGCCAGCAGCCCTACGGGACTCTACTCCGAGCAGTACTTC. V is TRBV7-8 and J is TRBJ2-7, with a weak D call TRBD2 (6 bases). The germline gives CDR1 SGHVS, CDR2 FQNEAQ. The V and J ends lost 5 bases and 6 bases respectively, with 17 bases between them. The CDR3 extends over 14 amino acids.

The chain links TRBV5-1 to TRBJ2-5; TRBD2 might be the D (5 bases). The J call may be wrong; the DNA end is better matched by TRBJ2-7. Per germline, CDR1 SGHRS and CDR2 YFSETQ. The CDR3 is 15 amino acids. The CDR3 DNA follows: TGCGCCAGCAGCCCCAGCGGACGCACCGACTACGAGCAGTACTTC. Translated: CASSPSGRTDYEQYF.

In the case of this clonotype: Being one base from a much bigger clone, this may be a read error. The chain recombines TRBV5-1 with TRBJ1-6, with 7 nucleotides matching TRBD1. This CDR3 comprises 15 residues. The germline V gene encodes CDR1 SGHRS and CDR2 YFSETQ. The CDR3 DNA reads as TGCGCCAGCACACGGGACAGCGGCTTTCAATCACCCCCCCACTTT. Translating gives CASTRDSGFQSPPHF.

The chain links TRBV10-3 to TRBJ2-1; the D is unclear. The CDR3 spans 12 residues. CDR1 is ENHRY and CDR2 is SYGVKD in the germline V gene. DNA of the CDR3: TGTACCAGCAGTCCAAGTGGCGATGAGCAGTTCTTC. Translated, it gives CTSSPSGDEQFF.

This clonotype was observed a handful of times. A read error may be the cause here, since a much bigger clone is one base away. V gene TRBV6-6 combines with J gene TRBJ1-2, with D perhaps matching TRBD1 (5 bases). Germline V gene sequence: CDR1 MNHNY, CDR2 SVGAGI (reference sequence). V was cut by 0 bases and J by 6 bases, with 17 bases left in between. The CDR3 length is 16 residues. The CDR3 sequence is CASSYSTRAGRDGYTF. CDR3 in DNA: TGTGCCAGCAGTTACTCGACCAGGGCTGGAAGGGATGGCTACACCTTC.

Many counts were recorded for this clonotype. The chain joins TRBV11-2 to TRBJ2-5, with 10 nucleotides matching TRBD2. Germline trimming cut 4 bases from V and 11 bases from J; bases unmatched to any gene: 13. This CDR3 has 15 amino acids. The germline V gene encodes CDR1 SGHAT and CDR2 FQNNGV. The CDR3 sequence is CASSYTSGMGGEQYF. DNA of the CDR3: TGTGCCAGCAGCTATACTAGCGGGATGGGGGGGGAGCAGTACTTC. Together with reference TRBV11-2 and TRBJ2-5, the CDR3 gives the full variable domain: EAGVAQSPRYKIIEKRQSVAFWCNPISGHATLYWYQQILGQGPKLLIQFQNNGVVDDSQLPKDRFSAERLKGVDSTLKIQPAKLEDSAVYLCASSYTSGMGGEQYFGPGTRLLVL.